A single sample is the source of the 29 T cell receptor beta chains below, sequenced in a study of blood T cells in healthy people across ages. Primers used in a second PCR of about 7 to 12 cycles were a sample-barcoded 5' primer and a J-beta primer mix. Each CDR3 protein gets one entry after TCRdb re-called the 5' RACE reads with MiXCR. The sample includes 750,000 to 950,000 distinct CDR3 sequences, about 28% of them seen just once. This sample also belongs to another study, concerning T cells of mothers and their children.

Sequencing was carried out using blood. These receptors came from a middle-aged woman in good health.

On this clonotype: A much bigger clone sits one base away, suggesting this may be a read error. The chain has TRBV6-1 and TRBJ1-5; unclear D gene. Germline CDR1 and CDR2: MNHNS and SASEGT. The CDR3 has 15 residues. The CDR3 loop reads CAGSEGILGNQPQHF. In nucleotides, the CDR3 is TGTGCCGGCAGTGAAGGGATTCTCGGTAATCAGCCCCAGCATTTT.

This clonotype was seen only a few times. The chain links TRBV15 to TRBJ1-2; 9 positions agree with TRBD1. The CDR3 is made up of 14 amino acids. The V and J ends lost 3 bases and 4 bases, in that order; junction bases with no gene match: 3. Looked up from germline, CDR1 is LNHNV and CDR2 is YYDKDF (reference sequence). Here the CDR3 reads CATSRDRGLYGYTF. In DNA form, the CDR3 reads TGTGCCACCAGCAGGGACAGGGGACTCTATGGCTACACCTTC.

This clonotype came up a few times. The rearrangement joins TRBV5-1 to TRBJ1-2; 8 bases are a match to TRBD1. V lost 0 bases, J lost 4 bases, and 5 bases stayed unmatched. The V gene's germline CDR1 is SGHRS and CDR2 YFSETQ. The CDR3 consists of 15 residues. This chain's CDR3 is CASSLDRGYGYGYTF. DNA of the CDR3: TGCGCCAGCAGCTTGGACAGGGGGTATGGCTATGGCTACACCTTC.

The chain carries TRBV28 and TRBJ1-4; D is unclear. V lost 6 bases to trimming and J lost 11 bases, with 13 bases between them. This CDR3 has 12 amino acids. Germline V CDR1 and CDR2: MDHEN, SYDVKM. The CDR3 loop reads CASRDDKGKLFF. Here the CDR3 DNA reads TGTGCCAGCAGAGACGACAAAGGCAAACTGTTTTTT.

This clonotype appeared many times. The V call is TRBV20-1, the J call TRBJ1-2; a possible D gene is TRBD1 (5 bases). Between the trimmed V and J ends, which lost 5 bases and 4 bases, there was a span of 14 bases. CDR3 length: 13 amino acids. The germline V gene encodes CDR1 DFQATT and CDR2 SNEGSKA (reference sequence). CDR3 region: CSAAPGATYGYTF. CDR3 nucleotides: TGCAGTGCTGCGCCCGGGGCCACCTATGGCTACACCTTC.

This clonotype was detected many times. The gene calls are TRBV29-1 and TRBJ2-5; weak D call: TRBD2 (6 bases). The germline gives CDR1 SQVTM, CDR2 ANQGSEA. V lost 3 bases, J lost 5 bases, and 13 bases lay in between. The CDR3 loop spans 13 amino acids. This CDR3 is CSVEGNRGETQYF. CDR3 bases: TGCAGCGTTGAGGGAAACCGGGGGGAGACCCAGTACTTC.

This clonotype was picked up one time. Without the conserved terminal phenylalanine or tryptophan, this CDR3 likely stems from a read error. J is TRBJ2-3 and V is TRBV12-3 or TRBV12-4; unclear D gene. The CDR3 is 12 residues long. V was cut by 3 bases and J by 6 bases, with 7 bases left in between. CDR3 in DNA: TGTGCCAGCAGTTTTGCCGGGGATACGCAGTATTAT. Its protein product is CASSFAGDTQYY.

There are a few counts of this clonotype. The V call is TRBV5-8, the J call TRBJ1-5; no firm D call. Germline-derived CDR1 and CDR2 are SGHTS and YDEGEE. The length of the CDR3 is 16 residues. Trimming took 3 bases from V and 0 from J, leaving 13 bases between them. For the CDR3, the DNA is TGTGCCAGCAGCTCCGCTAGGCTATATAGCAATCAGCCCCAGCATTTT. It translates to CASSSARLYSNQPQHF.

The chain is built from TRBV6-5 and TRBJ1-4; 9 positions agree with TRBD1. The CDR3 contains 14 residues. V lost 6 bases, J lost 7 bases, and 6 bases stayed unmatched. CDR1 and CDR2 (germline): MNHEY, SVGAGI. CDR3 amino acids: CASRTGGAGEKLFF. In nucleotides, the CDR3 is TGTGCCAGCAGAACAGGGGGCGCGGGTGAAAAACTGTTTTTT.

About this clonotype itself: A much larger clone lies a single base off, so this may be a read error. The rearrangement joins TRBV25-1 to TRBJ2-1; D unclear. From germline, CDR1 is MGHDK and CDR2 SYGVNS. V lost 6 bases, J lost 8 bases, and 14 bases lay in between. The CDR3 runs 13 residues. The CDR3 loop reads CASSRVGCYEQFF. In DNA, the CDR3 is TGTGCCAGCAGCCGGGTTGGCTGCTATGAGCAGTTCTTC.

This chain's CDR3 is CASSSSGKYGNQPQHF. The CDR3 nucleotides read TGTGCCAGCAGTTCCTCAGGGAAATACGGCAATCAGCCCCAGCATTTT. The genes are TRBV28 and TRBJ1-5; tentatively, D is TRBD1 (5 bases). CDR1 is MDHEN and CDR2 is SYDVKM in the germline V gene. The V and J ends lost 4 bases and 2 bases respectively, with 15 bases between them. CDR3 length equals 16 residues.

This clonotype was observed a handful of times. J is TRBJ2-1 and V is TRBV5-1; D not resolved. CDR3 length: 13 residues. Trimming took off 5 bases at V and 4 bases at J, with 10 bases between the two ends. Germline CDR1 reads SGHRS; CDR2 reads YFSETQ. CDR3 coding DNA: TGCGCCAGCAGGATGGACGGATACAATGAGCAGTTCTTC. Its protein is CASRMDGYNEQFF.

This clonotype appeared a few times. V and J are TRBV9 and TRBJ2-3; D is unresolved. Trimming removed 2 bases from V and 2 bases from J, with 12 bases in between. Germline V gene lookup returns CDR1 SGDLS and CDR2 YYNGEE. CDR3 length: 15 amino acids. The CDR3 bases are TGTGCCAGCAGCGTCTCGCGGCTTCACACAGATACGCAGTATTTT. Translated, it gives CASSVSRLHTDTQYF.

This clonotype was seen more than once but under ten times. The rearrangement links TRBV7-2 to TRBJ2-4; tentative D call: TRBD2 (5 bases). The J call may be faulty, since TRBJ2-5 better matches the DNA end. The CDR3 is made up of 14 amino acids. CDR1 is SGHTA and CDR2 is FQGNSA in the germline V gene. The CDR3 DNA reads as TGTGCCAGCAGCTTAGACCGGGGTGTAAAGACCCAGTACTTC. This translates into CASSLDRGVKTQYF.

As to this clonotype: This may stem from a read error, because a much larger clone lies one nucleotide away. The gene calls are TRBV6-6 and TRBJ2-7, with 7 bases identical to TRBD1. J gave up 7 bases and V 4 bases, and 7 bases lay outside the gene matches. The CDR3 extends over 13 amino acids. The V gene's germline CDR1 is MNHNY and CDR2 SVGAGI (reference sequence). CDR3 residues: CASSLQGPNEQYF. CDR3 bases: TGTGCCAGCAGTTTACAGGGGCCCAATGAGCAGTACTTC.

With regard to this clonotype: This may be a read error, as it is one base from a much larger clone. The chain uses TRBV20-1 and TRBJ2-7, with D possibly being TRBD2 (6 bases). CDR1 is DFQATT and CDR2 is SNEGSKA in the germline V gene (reference sequence). CDR3 length equals 11 residues. DNA of the CDR3: TGCAGGGCCCCGGGGGTCTACGAGCAGTACTTC. Protein sequence: CRAPGVYEQYF.

This clonotype was seen many times. The J gene is TRBJ2-7, the V gene TRBV7-6, with 8 bases identical to TRBD2. The CDR3 sequence is 16 residues long. Germline trimming cut 4 bases from V and 3 bases from J; bases unmatched to any gene: 11. The germline V gene encodes CDR1 SGHVS and CDR2 FNYEAQ. The DNA for the CDR3 is TGTGCCAGCAGCTCGTCGGATAGCGGGGATATCTACGAGCAGTACTTC. Protein sequence: CASSSSDSGDIYEQYF.

As to this clonotype: Being one base from a much bigger clone, this may be a read error. The CDR3 does not close with the conserved phenylalanine or tryptophan, likely indicating a read error. The chain links TRBV4-3 to TRBJ2-7; 7 nucleotides line up with TRBD2. There are 15 residues in the CDR3. The V gene end was trimmed by 1 base and the J gene end by 5 bases; junction bases not matched to a gene: 8. Germline V CDR1 and CDR2: LGHNA, YSLEER. The CDR3 DNA reads TGCGCCAGCAGCCAAGGGATACTAGCGAGGGACGAGCAGTACTGC. It yields the protein CASSQGILARDEQYC.

CDR3 amino acids: CASSLGPPRSPLHF. CDR3 DNA sequence: TGCGCCAGCAGCTTGGGACCGCCTCGCTCACCCCTCCACTTT. The chain employs TRBV5-1 and TRBJ1-6; D is unclear. Germline values: CDR1 SGHRS, CDR2 YFSETQ. This CDR3 has 14 amino acids. Trimming pared 0 bases from V and 10 bases from J, leaving 11 bases between.

The V gene is TRBV5-6, the J gene TRBJ2-1; no firm D call. The CDR3 is made up of 13 amino acids. V lost 2 bases to trimming and J lost 4 bases, with 7 bases between them. Germline values: CDR1 SGHDT, CDR2 YYEEEE. CDR3 coding DNA: TGTGCCAGCAGCTTTATTACTTACAATGAGCAGTTCTTC. Translating it yields CASSFITYNEQFF.

This chain links TRBV28 with TRBJ2-4, with 11 bases lining up with TRBD2. Germline loops: CDR1 MDHEN, CDR2 SYDVKM. Trimming at V came to 3 bases and at J to 13 bases, leaving 8 bases not matched to a gene. CDR3 size: 14 residues. CDR3 region: CASSLQLAGVEQYF. The CDR3 DNA reads TGTGCCAGCAGTTTGCAACTAGCGGGGGTTGAGCAGTACTTC.

The gene calls are TRBV7-3 and TRBJ2-4; D unclear. The J call may be in error: the DNA end matches TRBJ2-7 better. CDR1 is SGHTA and CDR2 is FQGTGA in the germline V gene. The CDR3 length is 15 residues. The CDR3 reads CASSLVPQPAYEQYF. The CDR3 coding sequence is TGTGCCAGCAGCTTAGTCCCTCAGCCGGCATACGAGCAGTACTTC.

This clonotype was seen ten or more times. The chain combines TRBV5-1 with TRBJ2-2; no reliable D call. The CDR3 is 13 amino acids. V lost 4 bases to trimming and J lost 1 base, with 5 bases between them. Per germline, CDR1 SGHRS and CDR2 YFSETQ. CDR3 sequence reads: CASSPGNTGELFF. As DNA, the CDR3 is TGCGCCAGCAGCCCAGGGAACACCGGGGAGCTGTTTTTT.

This sequence joins TRBV4-2 and TRBJ2-3, with TRBD1 identical over 9 bases. CDR3 length: 16 residues. J was trimmed by 5 bases and V by 4 bases; bases with no gene match: 10. Germline V gene sequence: CDR1 LGHNA, CDR2 YNFKEQ. The CDR3 protein is CASSPMRDRVEDTQYF. The DNA for the CDR3 is TGTGCCAGCAGCCCAATGAGGGACAGGGTAGAAGATACGCAGTATTTT.

The V call is TRBV5-1, the J call TRBJ1-1; perhaps TRBD1 as D (5 bases). CDR3 size: 13 residues. V dropped 4 bases and J dropped 4 bases, with 11 bases sitting between them. Germline V gene sequence: CDR1 SGHRS, CDR2 YFSETQ. The CDR3 nucleotides read TGCGCCAGCAGCCGGGAGGGGCTCACTGAAGCTTTCTTT. Protein product: CASSREGLTEAFF. Supplemented by reference TRBV5-1 and TRBJ1-1, the full variable domain reads KAGVTQTPRYLIKTRGQQVTLSCSPISGHRSVSWYQQTPGQGLQFLFEYFSETQRNKGNFPGRFSGRQFSNSRSEMNVSTLELGDSALYLCASSREGLTEAFFGQGTRLTVV.

The chain recombines TRBV28 with TRBJ2-2, with 9 positions matching TRBD2. The CDR3 length is 14 residues. From germline, CDR1 is MDHEN and CDR2 SYDVKM. V shed 8 bases, J shed 3 bases, and the junction held 4 bases outside the gene matches. CDR3 residues: CASLAGTYTGELFF. In DNA, the CDR3 is TGTGCCAGCCTAGCGGGGACATACACCGGGGAGCTGTTTTTT. The full variable domain, its missing parts supplied by reference TRBV28 and TRBJ2-2, is DVKVTQSSRYLVKRTGEKVFLECVQDMDHENMFWYRQDPGLGLRLIYFSYDVKMKEKGDIPEGYSVSREKKERFSLILESASTNQTSMYLCASLAGTYTGELFFGEGSRLTVL.

The sample holds many counts of this clonotype. The chain uses TRBV27 and TRBJ2-7; tentative D call: TRBD2 (6 bases). The CDR3 length is 14 residues. CDR1 is MNHEY, CDR2 SMNVEV, per germline (reference sequence). Trimming shortened V by 5 bases and J by 3 bases, and 14 bases separated the two germline ends. In DNA, the CDR3 is TGTGCCAGCAGTCCACGGGGGACGTTCTACGAGCAGTACTTC. Translated, it gives CASSPRGTFYEQYF.

The V call is TRBV4-1, the J call TRBJ1-1; TRBD1 matches at 8 bases. The CDR3 is 15 amino acids. Per germline, CDR1 MGHRA and CDR2 YSYEKL. V lost 1 base and J lost 7; bases outside the gene matches: 8. The CDR3 nucleotides read TGCGCCAGCAGCCAAGGACAGCAGGGGGCGTTTGAAGCTTTCTTT. It is translated as CASSQGQQGAFEAFF.

On this clonotype: The junction differs from germline at one of its ends, possibly a read error. V is TRBV7-6 and J is TRBJ1-1, with 8 bases matching TRBD1. Germline CDR1 and CDR2: SGHVS and FNYEAQ. The CDR3 runs to 15 residues. The DNA for the CDR3 is TGTGCCAGCAGCTCACAGGGGGGCATGAACACTGAAGCTTATTTT. Translated, it gives CASSSQGGMNTEAYF.